This TCR beta chain derives from a study of shared clonotypes between healthy human individuals. Study information: Three CD4 naive, three CD4 memory, two CD8 naive and one CD8 memory plate were used per donor.

Adults of Caucasian background living in Nashville, Tennessee made up all donors. Assay used: immunoSEQ multiplex PCR; TCRdb lists only in-frame clones, some missing. The sample has over 2 million clones; roughly 94% are singletons. V lost 0 bases and J lost 0, with 12 bases in between. The germline CDR1 and CDR2 sequences are SGHVS and FQNEAQ. This CDR3 has 18 residues. Study results and caveats: Naive CD4 clonotypes were shared across several donors at 5% to 6%.

Points on this clone: Its target is unknown.

The specimen was naive CD4+ T cells sorted from blood. Noted subset: CD45RA+ positively selected. The source is a man younger than 30 in good health. The rearrangement links TRBV7-8 to TRBJ1-6, with D possibly TRBD1 on 6 matching bases. The CDR3 region has the DNA TGTGCCAGCAGCTTAGCGCGACAGGCGAGCTCCTATAATTCACCCCTCCACTTT. Residues: CASSLARQASSYNSPLHF.